These 15 T cell receptor beta chains originate from one sample sequenced in a study of patients and donors after allogeneic stem cell transplantation (dated by TCRdb to between 2020 and 2021). The library was built by means of RT-PCR. These reads were obtained on a NextSeq 550. TCRdb passed the public sequencing reads through fastp at Q25 and MiXCR, retaining productive beta sequences. Rows merge per CDR3 protein into single entries with the most common DNA and genes. The sample data list roughly 940,000 distinct CDR3 sequences, and roughly 18% of these were observed just once. The ten largest clones take up under 6.5% of the sample. Sample: blood, either unsorted or a sorted T cell fraction (not recorded which). The receptors were sampled from a human donor who was either an allogeneic HSCT recipient or a stem cell or donor lymphocyte infusion donor (not recorded which). It is not recorded whose cells these are; they may come from a transplant donor.

This clonotype was recorded a few times. V gene TRBV7-9 combines with J gene TRBJ2-2; D is undetermined. V was cut by 3 bases and J by 5 bases, with 10 bases left in between. This CDR3 contains 14 residues. The germline gives CDR1 SEHNR, CDR2 FQNEAQ (reference sequence). The chain's CDR3 is CASSFGRETGELFF. CDR3 DNA: TGTGCCAGCAGCTTCGGTAGAGAAACCGGGGAGCTGTTTTTT.

The chain has TRBV15 and TRBJ2-2; D remains unclear. Trimming removed 0 bases at V and 5 bases at J, with 7 bases between. Germline-derived CDR1 and CDR2 are LNHNV and YYDKDF (reference sequence). The CDR3 is 14 residues long. The CDR3 DNA is TGTGCCACCAGCAGAGATTCAGAAACCGGGGAGCTGTTTTTT. This sequence encodes CATSRDSETGELFF.

This clonotype was seen a handful of times. The chain is built from TRBV15 and TRBJ2-7; D is unclear. The CDR3 loop spans 15 amino acids. Germline V gene lookup returns CDR1 LNHNV and CDR2 YYDKDF (reference sequence). V was shortened by 0 bases and J by 6 bases, with 15 bases between the two germline ends. The CDR3, as DNA: TGTGCCACCAGCAGAGATAGAAAACCCTTCTTCGAGCAGTACTTC. It codes for CATSRDRKPFFEQYF.

The CDR3 protein is CASSQDVRQSYEQYF. DNA of the CDR3: TGCGCCAGCAGCCAAGACGTAAGACAGTCCTACGAGCAGTACTTC. This sequence joins TRBV4-3 and TRBJ2-7, with D possibly being TRBD1 (5 bases). V was shortened by 0 bases and J by 1 base, with 10 bases between the two germline ends. This CDR3 is built from 15 residues. Germline lookup yields CDR1 LGHNA and CDR2 YSLEER.

This clonotype was observed a few times. This chain connects TRBV4-3 to TRBJ1-2, with D perhaps TRBD1 (5 bases). The CDR3 spans 15 residues. Trimming removed 4 bases from V and 8 bases from J, with 20 bases in between. CDR1 LGHNA and CDR2 YSLEER come from the germline V gene. As DNA, the CDR3 is TGCGCCAGCAGCCGGGACCTTAATTCTGAAATCGGCTACACCTTC. This gives the protein CASSRDLNSEIGYTF.

The rearrangement uses TRBV25-1 and TRBJ2-2; D is ambiguous. The ends were cut back, 2 bases at V and 6 bases at J, with 13 bases in the middle. The CDR3 contains 15 residues. Germline CDR1 and CDR2: MGHDK and SYGVNS. The CDR3, as DNA: TGTGCCAGCAGTGAAGTGGGCAGAACACCCGGGGAGCTGTTTTTT. Residues: CASSEVGRTPGELFF. The full variable domain, completed using reference TRBV25-1 and TRBJ2-2, is EADIYQTPRYLVIGTGKKITLECSQTMGHDKMYWYQQDPGMELHLIHYSYGVNSTEKGDLSSESTVSRIRTEHFPLTLESARPSHTSQYLCASSEVGRTPGELFFGEGSRLTVL.

This clonotype was found a few times. The V gene is TRBV12-3 or TRBV12-4, the J gene TRBJ1-5; D not certain. V was pared by 1 base and J by 0 bases, with 7 bases between. The length of the CDR3 is 15 residues. The CDR3 loop reads CASSLVPDSNQPQHF. The CDR3 coding sequence is TGTGCCAGCAGTTTAGTTCCAGATAGCAATCAGCCCCAGCATTTT.

This chain connects TRBV7-9 to TRBJ2-1; D might be TRBD1 (5 bases). CDR3 length: 14 amino acids. Deletions cut 2 bases from V and 8 bases from J, with 13 bases between. CDR1 and CDR2 (germline): SEHNR, FQNEAQ (reference sequence). Here the CDR3 reads CASSLTGPRDEQFF. The CDR3 DNA reads as TGTGCCAGCAGCTTAACAGGCCCTCGGGATGAGCAGTTCTTC.

The rearrangement links TRBV12-3 or TRBV12-4 to TRBJ2-5; D gene uncertain. V shed 1 base and J shed 2 bases, with 8 bases lying between them. This CDR3 comprises 14 residues. The CDR3 DNA reads TGTGCCAGCAGTTTAGGAGAGTTACAAGAGACCCAGTACTTC. Translation gives CASSLGELQETQYF.

The sample holds a few counts of this clonotype. The V gene is TRBV4-3, the J gene TRBJ2-1; TRBD2 matches at 9 bases. CDR3 length equals 15 residues. V lost 2 bases and J lost 8; bases outside the gene matches: 7. Germline assignment: CDR1 LGHNA and CDR2 YSLEER. The CDR3 DNA reads as TGCGCCAGCAGCCAATTGCGGGGGGGCCGCTATGAGCAGTTCTTC. Its protein is CASSQLRGGRYEQFF.

The rearrangement uses TRBV19 and TRBJ1-4; D gene unclear. This CDR3 region has 11 residues. The V and J ends lost 5 bases and 7 bases respectively, with 5 bases between them. Germline V gene sequence: CDR1 LNHDA, CDR2 SQIVND (reference sequence). As DNA, the CDR3 is TGTGCCAGTAGTTGGCGTGAAAAACTGTTTTTT. It codes for CASSWREKLFF.

The chain combines TRBV20-1 with TRBJ2-1; D is unresolved. The CDR3 covers 12 residues. Trimming took 3 bases from V and 7 from J, leaving 10 bases between them. The germline V gene has CDR1 DFQATT and CDR2 SNEGSKA (reference sequence). CDR3 in DNA: TGCAGTGCTAGGCATATTGGGAATGAGCAGTTCTTC. It specifies CSARHIGNEQFF.

The chain recombines TRBV29-1 with TRBJ2-7; D might be TRBD1 (5 bases). Germline lookup yields CDR1 SQVTM and CDR2 ANQGSEA. With 4 bases removed from V and 2 bases from J, the gap between germline ends came to 30 bases. This CDR3 is 19 amino acids long. The CDR3 sequence is CSVVGLSGGRPGLTYEQYF. As DNA, the CDR3 is TGCAGCGTTGTGGGGCTATCGGGTGGACGACCAGGTTTGACCTACGAGCAGTACTTC.

V is TRBV7-9 and J is TRBJ2-5, with unresolved D. V was shortened by 5 bases and J by 5 bases, with 12 bases between the two germline ends. Germline V CDR1 and CDR2: SEHNR, FQNEAQ (reference sequence). The CDR3 has 13 amino acids. In nucleotides, the CDR3 is TGTGCCAGCAGCCAACCTGTTAGGGAGACCCAGTACTTC. The encoded protein is CASSQPVRETQYF. Together with reference TRBV7-9 and TRBJ2-5, the CDR3 gives the full variable domain: DTGVSQNPRHKITKRGQNVTFRCDPISEHNRLYWYRQTLGQGPEFLTYFQNEAQLEKSRLLSDRFSAERPKGSFSTLEIQRTEQGDSAMYLCASSQPVRETQYFGPGTRLLVL.

This clonotype was seen only a few times. The chain uses TRBV10-3 and TRBJ1-2; maybe TRBD1 (5 bases). Trimming stripped 4 bases from V and 8 bases from J, with 17 bases between. This CDR3 contains 14 residues. Per germline, CDR1 ENHRY and CDR2 SYGVKD. The CDR3: CAISADARGSGYTF. In DNA form, the CDR3 reads TGTGCCATCAGTGCGGACGCAAGGGGCAGCGGCTACACCTTC.